This TCR beta chain was recorded in a study of cytomegalovirus exposure and HLA in healthy donors. This PCR relied on a set of 60 Vbeta primers and 13 Jbeta primers. Profiled with immunoSEQ multiplex PCR; TCRdb holds only in-frame clones, not every one. The profile shows about 110,000 clones, about 74% of them singletons. This clone was counted once. Unmatched junction bases numbered 3, after V lost 3 bases and J lost 0 bases. CDR3 length: 14 residues. The germline V gene has CDR1 SGDLS and CDR2 YYNGEE. The rearrangement uses TRBV9 and TRBJ2-7, with TRBD2 matching over 7 bases. This clonotype originated in a woman aged 40 to 50 in good health and CMV-seropositive. The sequencing sample was made of PBMCs. The CDR3 DNA follows: TGTGCCAGCAGCGCAGCGGGGAGCTCCTACGAGCAGTACTTC. This gives the protein CASSAAGSSYEQYF.